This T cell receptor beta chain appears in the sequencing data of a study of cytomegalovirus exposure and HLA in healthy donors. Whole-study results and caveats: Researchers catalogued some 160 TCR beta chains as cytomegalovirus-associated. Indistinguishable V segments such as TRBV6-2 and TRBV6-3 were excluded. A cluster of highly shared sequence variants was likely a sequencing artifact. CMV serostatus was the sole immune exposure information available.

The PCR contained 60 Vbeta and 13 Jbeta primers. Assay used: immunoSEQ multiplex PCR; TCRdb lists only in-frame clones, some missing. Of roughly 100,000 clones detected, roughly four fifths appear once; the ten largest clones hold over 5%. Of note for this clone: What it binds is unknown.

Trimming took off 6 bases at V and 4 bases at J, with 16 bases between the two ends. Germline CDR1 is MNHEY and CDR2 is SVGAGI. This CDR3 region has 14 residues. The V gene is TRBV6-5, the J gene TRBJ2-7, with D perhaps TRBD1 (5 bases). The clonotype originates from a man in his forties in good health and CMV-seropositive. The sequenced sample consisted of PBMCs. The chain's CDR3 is CASSRKDKTYEQYF. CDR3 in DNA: TGTGCCAGCAGCCGCAAGGACAAGACTTACGAGCAGTACTTC.